This entry is about one TCR beta chain. The antigen is unknown. Germline CDR1 and CDR2: MNHEY and SVGAGI. The CDR3 spans 18 residues. V was pared by 5 bases and J by 1 base, with 9 bases of the junction left unmatched. A single record per CDR3 protein comes from TCRdb applying MiXCR to the 5' RACE reads. The table records around 310,000 distinct CDR3 sequences, around 3.9% of them present only once. The sample originates from a study of T cells after yellow fever vaccination. As for the study in general: Some fractions had low cell numbers, and these were prepared with SMART-Seq v4 Ultra Low Input.

Study-wide results and limits: There was a small share of clonotypes that showed up in both the CD4 and CD8 compartments.

J is TRBJ2-6 and V is TRBV6-5, with 9 bases lining up with TRBD1. The sequencing used PBMCs, collected 5 days after the yellow fever booster vaccination. The clonotype comes from a man between 18 and 35 years old who received the YFV17D yellow fever vaccine. The CDR3 coding sequence is TGTGCCAGCAGTCCCCCCACAGGGGGCGGTTCTGGGGCCAACGTCCTGACTTTC. Protein: CASSPPTGGGSGANVLTF.